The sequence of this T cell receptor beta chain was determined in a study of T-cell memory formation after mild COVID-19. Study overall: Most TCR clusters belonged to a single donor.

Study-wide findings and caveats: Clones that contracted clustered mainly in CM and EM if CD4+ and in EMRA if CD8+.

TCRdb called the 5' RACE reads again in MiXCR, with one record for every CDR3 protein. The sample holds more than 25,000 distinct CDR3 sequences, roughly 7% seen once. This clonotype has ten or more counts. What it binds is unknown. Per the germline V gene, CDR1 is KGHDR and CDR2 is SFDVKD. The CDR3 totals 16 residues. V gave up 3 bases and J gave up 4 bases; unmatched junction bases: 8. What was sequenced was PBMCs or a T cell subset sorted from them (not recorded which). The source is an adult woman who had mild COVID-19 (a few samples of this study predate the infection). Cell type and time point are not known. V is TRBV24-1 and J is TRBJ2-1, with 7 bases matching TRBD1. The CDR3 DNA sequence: TGTGCCACCAGTGATCCCAGGGGACAGTTATACAATGAGCAGTTCTTC. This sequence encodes CATSDPRGQLYNEQFF.